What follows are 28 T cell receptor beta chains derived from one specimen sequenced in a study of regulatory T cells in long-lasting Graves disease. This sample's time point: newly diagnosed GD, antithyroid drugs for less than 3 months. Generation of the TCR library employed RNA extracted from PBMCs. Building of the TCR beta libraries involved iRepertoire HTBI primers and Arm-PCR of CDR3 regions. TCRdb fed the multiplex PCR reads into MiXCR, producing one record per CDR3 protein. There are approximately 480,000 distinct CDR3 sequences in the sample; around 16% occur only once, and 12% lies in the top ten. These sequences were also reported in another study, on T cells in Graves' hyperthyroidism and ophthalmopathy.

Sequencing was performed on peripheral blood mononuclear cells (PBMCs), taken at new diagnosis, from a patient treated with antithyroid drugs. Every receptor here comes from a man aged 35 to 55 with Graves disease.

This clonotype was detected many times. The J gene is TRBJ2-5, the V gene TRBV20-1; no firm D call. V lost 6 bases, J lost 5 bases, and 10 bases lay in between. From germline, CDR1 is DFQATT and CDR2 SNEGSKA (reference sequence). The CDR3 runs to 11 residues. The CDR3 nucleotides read TGCAGTGCCACAGTTATGGAGACCCAGTACTTC. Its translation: CSATVMETQYF.

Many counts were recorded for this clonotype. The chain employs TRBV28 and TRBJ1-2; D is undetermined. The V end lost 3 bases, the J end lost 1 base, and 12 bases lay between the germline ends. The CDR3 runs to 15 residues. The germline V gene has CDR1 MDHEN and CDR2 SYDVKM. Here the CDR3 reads CASSFSRTYNYGYTF. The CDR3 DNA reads TGTGCCAGCAGTTTTTCTCGGACTTATAACTATGGCTACACCTTC.

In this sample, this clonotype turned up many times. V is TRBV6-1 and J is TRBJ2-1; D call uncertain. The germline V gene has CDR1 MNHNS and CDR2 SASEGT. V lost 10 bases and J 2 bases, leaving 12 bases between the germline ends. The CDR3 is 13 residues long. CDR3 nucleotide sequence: TGTGCCACCTTCGACCTTACCTACAATGAGCAGTTCTTC. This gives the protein CATFDLTYNEQFF.

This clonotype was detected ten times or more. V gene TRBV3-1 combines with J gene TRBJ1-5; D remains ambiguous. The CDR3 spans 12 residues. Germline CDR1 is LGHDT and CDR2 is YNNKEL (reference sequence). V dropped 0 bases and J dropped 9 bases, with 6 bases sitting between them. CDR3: CASSQDSRPQHF. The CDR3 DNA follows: TGTGCCAGCAGCCAAGACAGTCGGCCCCAGCATTTT.

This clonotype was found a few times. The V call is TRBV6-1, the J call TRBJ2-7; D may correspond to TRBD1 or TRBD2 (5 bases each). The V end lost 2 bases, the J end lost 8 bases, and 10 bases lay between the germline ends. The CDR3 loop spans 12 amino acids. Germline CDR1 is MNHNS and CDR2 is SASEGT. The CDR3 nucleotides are TGTGCCAGCAGTGAATCACGGGGCAAGCAGTACTTC. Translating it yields CASSESRGKQYF.

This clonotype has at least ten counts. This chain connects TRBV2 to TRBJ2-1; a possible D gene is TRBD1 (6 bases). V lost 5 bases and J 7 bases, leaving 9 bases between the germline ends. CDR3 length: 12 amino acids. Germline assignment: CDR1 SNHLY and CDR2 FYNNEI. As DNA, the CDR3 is TGTGCCAGCAGTCAGGGGATTAATGAGCAGTTCTTC. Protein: CASSQGINEQFF.

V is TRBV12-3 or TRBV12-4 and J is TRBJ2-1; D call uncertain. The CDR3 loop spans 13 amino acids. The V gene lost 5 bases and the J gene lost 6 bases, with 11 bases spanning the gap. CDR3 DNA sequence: TGTGCCAGCAGTAGGACCCAGGTCAATGAGCAGTTCTTC. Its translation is CASSRTQVNEQFF.

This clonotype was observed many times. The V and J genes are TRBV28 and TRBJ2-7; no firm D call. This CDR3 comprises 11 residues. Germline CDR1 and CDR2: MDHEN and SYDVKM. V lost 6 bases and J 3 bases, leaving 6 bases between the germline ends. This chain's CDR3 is CASRTYYEQYF. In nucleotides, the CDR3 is TGTGCCAGCAGGACTTACTACGAGCAGTACTTC.

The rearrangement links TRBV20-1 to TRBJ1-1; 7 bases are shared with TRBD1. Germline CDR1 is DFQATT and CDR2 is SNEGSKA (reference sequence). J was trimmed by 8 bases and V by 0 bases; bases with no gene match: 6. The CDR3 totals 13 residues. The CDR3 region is CSARETLRGEAFF. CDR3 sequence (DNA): TGCAGTGCTAGAGAGACCCTCAGGGGGGAAGCTTTCTTT.

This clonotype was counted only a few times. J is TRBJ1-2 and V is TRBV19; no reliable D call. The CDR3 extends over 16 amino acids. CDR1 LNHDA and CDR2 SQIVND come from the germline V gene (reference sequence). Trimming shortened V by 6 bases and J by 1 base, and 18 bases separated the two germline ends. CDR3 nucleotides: TGTGCCAGTAGCGCGGACTTTCGGAGTCTTAACTATGGCTACACCTTC. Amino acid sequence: CASSADFRSLNYGYTF. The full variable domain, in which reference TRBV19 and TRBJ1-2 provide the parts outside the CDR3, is DGGITQSPKYLFRKEGQNVTLSCEQNLNHDAMYWYRQDPGQGLRLIYYSQIVNDFQKGDIAEGYSVSREKKESFPLTVTSAQKNPTAFYLCASSADFRSLNYGYTFGSGTRLTVV.

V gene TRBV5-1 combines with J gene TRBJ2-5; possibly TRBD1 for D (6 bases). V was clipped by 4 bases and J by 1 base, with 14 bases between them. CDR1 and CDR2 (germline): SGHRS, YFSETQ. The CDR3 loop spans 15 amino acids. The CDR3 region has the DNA TGCGCCAGCAGCCACACCGGGACACCCCAAGAGACCCAGTACTTC. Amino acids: CASSHTGTPQETQYF.

The CDR3 nucleotides read TGTGCCAGCAGTACAGGCTACTACGAGCAGTACTTC. It yields the protein CASSTGYYEQYF. The V gene is TRBV12-3 or TRBV12-4, the J gene TRBJ2-7; tentative D call: TRBD1 (5 bases). The CDR3 spans 12 residues. The V and J ends lost 5 bases and 3 bases respectively, with 8 bases between them.

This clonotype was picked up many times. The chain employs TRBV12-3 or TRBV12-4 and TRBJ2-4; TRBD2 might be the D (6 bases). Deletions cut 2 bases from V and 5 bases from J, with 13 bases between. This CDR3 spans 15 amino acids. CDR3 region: CASSLRGKSQNIQYF. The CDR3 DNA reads TGTGCCAGCAGTTTACGCGGGAAATCTCAAAACATTCAGTACTTC.

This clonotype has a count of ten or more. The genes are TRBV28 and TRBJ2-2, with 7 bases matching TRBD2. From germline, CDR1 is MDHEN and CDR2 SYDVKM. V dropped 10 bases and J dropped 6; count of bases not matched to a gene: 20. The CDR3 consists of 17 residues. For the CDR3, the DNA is TGTGCCACCGCGGCAAGGCTCGCGGGAGCACATCCCGGGGAGCTGTTTTTT. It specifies CATAARLAGAHPGELFF.

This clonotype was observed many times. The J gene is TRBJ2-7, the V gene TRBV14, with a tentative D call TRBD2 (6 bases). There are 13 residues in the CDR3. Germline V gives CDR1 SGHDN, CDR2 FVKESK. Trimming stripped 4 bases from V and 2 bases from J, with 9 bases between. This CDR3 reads CASSRQRAYEQYF. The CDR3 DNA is TGTGCCAGCAGCCGTCAGCGGGCCTACGAGCAGTACTTC.

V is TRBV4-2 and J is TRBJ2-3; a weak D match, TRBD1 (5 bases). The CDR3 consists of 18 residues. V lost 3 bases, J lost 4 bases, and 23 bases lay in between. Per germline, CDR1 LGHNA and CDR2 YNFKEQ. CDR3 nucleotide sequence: TGTGCCAGCAGCCAGACCGACCGGGTATCAGGGTGGGCAGATACGCAGTATTTT. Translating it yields CASSQTDRVSGWADTQYF.

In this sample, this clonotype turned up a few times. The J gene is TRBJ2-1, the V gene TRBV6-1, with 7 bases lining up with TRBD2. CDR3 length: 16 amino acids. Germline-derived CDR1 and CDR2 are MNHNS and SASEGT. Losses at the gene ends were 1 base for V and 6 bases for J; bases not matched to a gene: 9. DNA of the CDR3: TGTGCCAGCAGTGAAGTAAGGACTAGACCCGTCAATGAGCAGTTCTTC. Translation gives CASSEVRTRPVNEQFF.

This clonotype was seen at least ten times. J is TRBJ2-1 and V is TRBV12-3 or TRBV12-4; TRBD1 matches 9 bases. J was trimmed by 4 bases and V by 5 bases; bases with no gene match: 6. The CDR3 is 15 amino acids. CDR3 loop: CASSVGQGMYNEQFF. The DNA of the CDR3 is TGTGCCAGCAGTGTCGGACAGGGGATGTACAATGAGCAGTTCTTC.

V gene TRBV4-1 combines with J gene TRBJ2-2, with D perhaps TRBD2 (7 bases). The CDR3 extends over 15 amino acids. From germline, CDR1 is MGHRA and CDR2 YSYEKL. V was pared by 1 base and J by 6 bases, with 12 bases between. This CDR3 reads CASSQGGGSAGELFF. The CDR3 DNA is TGCGCCAGCAGCCAAGGGGGGGGCAGTGCCGGGGAGCTGTTTTTT.

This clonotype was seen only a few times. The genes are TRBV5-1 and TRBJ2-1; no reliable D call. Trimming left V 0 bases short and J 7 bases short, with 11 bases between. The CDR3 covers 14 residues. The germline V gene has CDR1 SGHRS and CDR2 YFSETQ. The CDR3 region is CASSLGAGFNEQFF. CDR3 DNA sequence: TGCGCCAGCAGCTTGGGGGCCGGGTTTAATGAGCAGTTCTTC.

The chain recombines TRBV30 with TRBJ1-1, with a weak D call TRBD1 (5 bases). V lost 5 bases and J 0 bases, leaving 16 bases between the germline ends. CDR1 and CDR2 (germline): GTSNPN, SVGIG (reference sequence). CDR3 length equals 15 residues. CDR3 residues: CAWGHDNFMNTEAFF. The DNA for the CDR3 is TGTGCCTGGGGACATGATAATTTCATGAACACTGAAGCTTTCTTT. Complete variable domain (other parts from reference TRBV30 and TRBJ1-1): SQTIHQWPATLVQPVGSPLSLECTVEGTSNPNLYWYRQAAGRGLQLLFYSVGIGQISSEVPQNLSASRPQDRQFILSSKKLLLSDSGFYLCAWGHDNFMNTEAFFGQGTRLTVV.

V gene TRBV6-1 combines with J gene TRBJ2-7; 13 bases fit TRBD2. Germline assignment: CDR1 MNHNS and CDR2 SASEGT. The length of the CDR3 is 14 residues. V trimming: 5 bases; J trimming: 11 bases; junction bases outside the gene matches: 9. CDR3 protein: CASSLTTGTSGKYF. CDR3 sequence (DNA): TGTGCCAGCAGTCTAACCACCGGGACTAGCGGGAAGTACTTC.

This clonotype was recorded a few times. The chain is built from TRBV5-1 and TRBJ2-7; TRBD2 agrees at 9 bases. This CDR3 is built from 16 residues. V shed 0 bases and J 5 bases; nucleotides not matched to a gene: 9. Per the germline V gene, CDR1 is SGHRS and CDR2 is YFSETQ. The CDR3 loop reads CASSLVVAGVIDEQYF. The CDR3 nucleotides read TGCGCCAGCAGCTTGGTGGTAGCGGGAGTGATCGACGAGCAGTACTTC.

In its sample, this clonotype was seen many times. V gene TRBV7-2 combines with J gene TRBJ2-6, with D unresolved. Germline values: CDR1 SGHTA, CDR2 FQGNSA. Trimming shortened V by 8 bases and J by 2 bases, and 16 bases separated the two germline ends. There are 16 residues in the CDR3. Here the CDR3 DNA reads TGTGCCAGCGCACCCCCCGGGCTCCCTGGGGCCAACGTCCTGACTTTC. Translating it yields CASAPPGLPGANVLTF.

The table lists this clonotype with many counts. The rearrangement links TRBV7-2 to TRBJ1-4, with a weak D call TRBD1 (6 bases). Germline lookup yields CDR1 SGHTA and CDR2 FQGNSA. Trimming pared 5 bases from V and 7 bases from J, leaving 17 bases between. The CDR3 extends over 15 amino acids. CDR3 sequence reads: CASSPQVGAGEKLFF. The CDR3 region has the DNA TGTGCCAGCAGCCCACAGGTGGGGGCTGGTGAAAAACTGTTTTTT.

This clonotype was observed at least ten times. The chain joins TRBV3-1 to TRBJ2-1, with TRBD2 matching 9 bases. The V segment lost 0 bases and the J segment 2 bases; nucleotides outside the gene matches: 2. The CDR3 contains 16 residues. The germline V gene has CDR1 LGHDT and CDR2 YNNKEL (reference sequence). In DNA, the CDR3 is TGTGCCAGCAGCCAAGATTTAGCGGGGGCCTACAATGAGCAGTTCTTC. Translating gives CASSQDLAGAYNEQFF.

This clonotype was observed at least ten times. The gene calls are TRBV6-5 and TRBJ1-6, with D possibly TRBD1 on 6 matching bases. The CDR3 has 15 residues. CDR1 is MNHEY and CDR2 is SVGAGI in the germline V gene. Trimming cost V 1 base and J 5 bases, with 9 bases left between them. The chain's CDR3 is CASSYWGRHNSPLHF. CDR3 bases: TGTGCCAGCAGTTACTGGGGGCGGCATAATTCACCCCTCCACTTT.

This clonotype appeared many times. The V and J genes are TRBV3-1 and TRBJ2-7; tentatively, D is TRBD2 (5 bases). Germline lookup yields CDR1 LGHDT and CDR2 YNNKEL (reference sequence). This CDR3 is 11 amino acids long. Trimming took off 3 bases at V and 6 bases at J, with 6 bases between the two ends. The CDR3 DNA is TGTGCCAGCAGCCAGGCGGGCGAGCAGTACTTC. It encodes CASSQAGEQYF.